One and the same sample provided the 13 T cell receptor beta chains below, sequenced in a study of blood T cell repertoires in COVID-19 (dated by TCRdb to about 2020). Library construction relied on the immunoSEQ multiplex PCR assay. TCRdb took this table from immuneACCESS and kept in-frame rearrangements with V and J called. Such tables lack part of the clones; where checked against another copy, unresolved V genes explain under half of the gap, and the rest is unexplained. Within this sample are 220,000 or so clones, with about 82% of them counted one time only. Jointly, the top ten make up over 2% of the sample. The sample comprised PBMCs or T cells enriched from blood (not recorded which). The source of these receptors is a woman between 50 and 59 years old who had recovered from COVID-19.

The chain uses TRBV7-9 and TRBJ2-3; 10 bases match TRBD2. This CDR3 comprises 16 residues. In germline, CDR1 is SEHNR, CDR2 FQNEAQ (reference sequence). The trim removed 4 bases at V and 3 bases at J, leaving 7 bases unmatched. The CDR3 bases are TGTGCCAGCAGCTCCGGACTAGCGGTATATACAGATACGCAGTATTTT. Residues: CASSSGLAVYTDTQYF.

This chain uses TRBV30 with TRBJ1-2; 11 nucleotides match TRBD1. V lost 0 bases to trimming and J lost 8 bases; unmatched junction nucleotides: 8. CDR1 is GTSNPN and CDR2 is SVGIG in the germline V gene (reference sequence). This CDR3 region has 15 residues. CDR3 sequence: CAWSVTRTGGRGYTF. The DNA for the CDR3 is TGTGCCTGGAGTGTAACCCGGACAGGGGGCCGGGGCTACACCTTC.

The chain links TRBV19 to TRBJ1-1; D is possibly TRBD1 (5 bases). The CDR3 covers 13 residues. The V gene lost 6 bases and the J gene lost 2 bases, with 10 bases spanning the gap. Germline values: CDR1 LNHDA, CDR2 SQIVND (reference sequence). CDR3 sequence (DNA): TGTGCCAGTAGCAGACAGTTAAACACTGAAGCTTTCTTT. This translates into CASSRQLNTEAFF. Looking up the rest from reference TRBV19 and TRBJ1-1 gives the full variable domain: DGGITQSPKYLFRKEGQNVTLSCEQNLNHDAMYWYRQDPGQGLRLIYYSQIVNDFQKGDIAEGYSVSREKKESFPLTVTSAQKNPTAFYLCASSRQLNTEAFFGQGTRLTVV.

V is TRBV30 and J is TRBJ2-5; TRBD1 matches 9 bases. This CDR3 has 14 amino acids. The J segment lost 4 bases and the V segment lost 0 bases, leaving 3 bases of the junction unmatched. Germline V gives CDR1 GTSNPN, CDR2 SVGIG (reference sequence). The CDR3 DNA follows: TGTGCCTGGAGTGTAACAGGGGGCCTAGAGACCCAGTACTTC. Its translation: CAWSVTGGLETQYF.

The sample holds a few counts of this clone. V and J are TRBV15 and TRBJ1-5, with D possibly TRBD1 on 6 matching bases. The germline V gene encodes CDR1 LNHNV and CDR2 YYDKDF (reference sequence). Trimming cost V 5 bases and J 8 bases, with 19 bases left between them. The CDR3 consists of 15 residues. The CDR3 nucleotides read TGTGCCACCAGCCGGACCACGAGGGACAAAGAGCCCCAGCATTTT. Translation gives CATSRTTRDKEPQHF. The variable domain in full, completed from reference TRBV15 and TRBJ1-5, reads DAMVIQNPRYQVTQFGKPVTLSCSQTLNHNVMYWYQQKSSQAPKLLFHYYDKDFNNEADTPDNFQSRRPNTSFCFLDIRSPGLGDTAMYLCATSRTTRDKEPQHFGDGTRLSIL.

The chain recombines TRBV6-5 with TRBJ1-1, with D maybe TRBD1 (5 bases). Deletions cut 8 bases from V and 9 bases from J, with 16 bases between. The CDR3 runs 12 residues. CDR1 and CDR2 from the germline V gene are MNHEY and SVGAGI. The CDR3, as DNA: TGTGCCAGCTTTCAAGGGAGGGGAAAAGCTTTCTTT. Protein: CASFQGRGKAFF.

Of note for this clone: In the same sample, other DNA sequences code for this CDR3. V is TRBV4-3 and J is TRBJ1-1, with 7 bases matching TRBD1. In germline, CDR1 is LGHNA, CDR2 YSLEER. The CDR3 length is 15 residues. Losses at the gene ends were 3 bases for V and 0 bases for J; bases not matched to a gene: 4. CDR3 residues: CASSQGQIMNTEAFF. DNA for the CDR3: TGCGCCAGCAGCCAGGGACAGATCATGAACACTGAAGCTTTCTTT.

This rearrangement joins TRBV19 to TRBJ1-5, with no clear D. Trimming took off 1 base at V and 5 bases at J, with 9 bases between the two ends. This CDR3 region has 14 residues. Germline CDR1 is LNHDA and CDR2 is SQIVND (reference sequence). The chain's CDR3 is CASSIGGPDQPQHF. The CDR3 nucleotides read TGTGCCAGTAGTATAGGAGGTCCAGATCAGCCCCAGCATTTT.

This clone was recorded only once. The genes are TRBV7-9 and TRBJ2-3; D unclear. CDR1 and CDR2 from the germline V gene are SEHNR and FQNEAQ (reference sequence). The germline V and J ends were trimmed by 2 bases and 3 bases, with 6 bases remaining between them. CDR3 length: 13 amino acids. The CDR3 sequence: CASSLPPTDTQYF. The CDR3 DNA follows: TGTGCCAGCAGCTTACCCCCGACAGATACGCAGTATTTT.

This clone was seen just once. The rearrangement links TRBV20-1 to TRBJ2-7, with D hard to call. The germline V gene encodes CDR1 DFQATT and CDR2 SNEGSKA (reference sequence). CDR3 length equals 13 residues. Trimming stripped 3 bases from V and 4 bases from J, with 13 bases between. In DNA form, the CDR3 reads TGCAGTGCTAGTGATTGGCAGCGTTACGAGCAGTACTTC. It yields the protein CSASDWQRYEQYF.

The chain joins TRBV7-9 to TRBJ2-3; 9 nucleotides match TRBD2. The CDR3 has 15 residues. The germline V gene encodes CDR1 SEHNR and CDR2 FQNEAQ (reference sequence). After removal of 4 bases from V and 0 bases from J, the junction contained 2 bases not matched to a gene. For the CDR3, the DNA is TGTGCCAGCAGCTCCGGACTAGCGAGCACAGATACGCAGTATTTT. It is translated as CASSSGLASTDTQYF.

The V call is TRBV5-1, the J call TRBJ2-3; 7 bases are shared with TRBD1. This CDR3 is built from 15 residues. CDR1 and CDR2 (germline): SGHRS, YFSETQ. V shed 4 bases, J shed 6 bases, and the junction held 11 bases outside the gene matches. The CDR3 here is CASSPDRPGRDTQYF. Written as DNA, the CDR3 is TGCGCCAGCAGCCCGGACAGGCCAGGTCGGGATACGCAGTATTTT. Full variable domain (rest looked up from reference TRBV5-1 and TRBJ2-3): KAGVTQTPRYLIKTRGQQVTLSCSPISGHRSVSWYQQTPGQGLQFLFEYFSETQRNKGNFPGRFSGRQFSNSRSEMNVSTLELGDSALYLCASSPDRPGRDTQYFGPGTRLTVL.

V usage is TRBV7-8 and J usage is TRBJ2-1; possible D gene TRBD1, 6 bases. The CDR3 has 16 amino acids. Germline V CDR1 and CDR2: SGHVS, FQNEAQ. The V and J ends lost 4 bases and 7 bases respectively, with 20 bases between them. The CDR3 spells CASSSTRDILGNEQFF. CDR3 sequence (DNA): TGTGCCAGCAGCTCAACCCGGGACATTCTCGGGAATGAGCAGTTCTTC.